The rows below give T cell receptor beta chains drawn from one sample of a study of Graves' ophthalmopathy and Graves' hyperthyroidism. From the multiplex PCR reads, TCRdb called clonotypes with MiXCR, one entry per CDR3 protein. The table has about 160,000 distinct CDR3 sequences, less than 45% seen once. Sequencing used peripheral blood. Receptors were obtained from a woman between 40 and 50 years old with Graves' ophthalmopathy. The CDR3 runs from the conserved cysteine through the conserved F or W. The D gene is left open where the match is weak. Clone size is stated in some rows and not others, as once, few, many or a class when expanded.

TRBJ2-2 TRBV6-2/TRBV6-3 . . CASRQRTGELFF TGTGCCAGCAGACAACGAACCGGGGAGCTGTTTTTT
TRBJ1-6 TRBV6-1 . once CASSEKGEYSPLHF TGTGCCAGCAGTGAAAAAGGCGAGTACTCACCCCTCCACTTT
TRBJ2-5 TRBV29-1 TRBD2 many CSGDGLAGQETQYF TGCAGCGGGGATGGACTAGCGGGCCAGGAGACCCAGTACTTC
TRBJ2-5 TRBV20-1 TRBD2 . CSARDNRAGESQETQYF TGCAGTGCTAGAGATAACCGAGCGGGAGAGTCCCAAGAGACCCAGTACTTC
TRBJ1-2 TRBV2 TRBD1 many CASRPGTGGDGNYGYTF TGTGCCAGCAGACCCGGGACAGGGGGCGATGGCAACTATGGCTACACCTTC
TRBJ2-7 TRBV29-1 . many CSVEEGGGRTYEQYF TGCAGCGTTGAAGAAGGAGGGGGGAGAACCTACGAGCAGTACTTC
TRBJ1-1 TRBV28 . many CASSWGGPTEAFF TGTGCCAGCAGTTGGGGAGGGCCCACTGAAGCTTTCTTT
TRBJ2-7 TRBV12-3/TRBV12-4 . . CASSPGQAAGYEQYF TGTGCCAGCAGTCCCGGACAGGCGGCGGGGTACGAGCAGTACTTC
TRBJ1-1 TRBV7-9 TRBD1 . CASGEPQGTDTEAFF TGTGCCAGCGGGGAGCCACAGGGGACGGACACTGAAGCTTTCTTT
TRBJ2-7 TRBV6-2/TRBV6-3 . . CASSYGGRNSYEQYF TGTGCCAGCAGTTACGGAGGTCGCAACTCCTACGAGCAGTACTTC
TRBJ1-1 TRBV6-2/TRBV6-3 . few CASSSGRGTEAFF TGTGCCAGCAGTTCAGGGCGGGGAACTGAAGCTTTCTTT
TRBJ2-5 TRBV6-2/TRBV6-3 TRBD2 . CASSPRAGLAVIQETQYF TGTGCCAGCAGCCCGAGGGCGGGACTAGCGGTGATCCAAGAGACCCAGTACTTC
TRBJ2-7 TRBV27 TRBD1 many CASSLFSTGARGEQYF TGTGCCAGCAGTTTATTCTCGACAGGGGCTCGGGGCGAGCAGTACTTC
TRBJ2-7 TRBV20-1 TRBD1 many CSASRRGQSYEQYF TGCAGTGCTAGTCGAAGGGGACAGTCCTACGAGCAGTACTTC
TRBJ1-1 TRBV12-3/TRBV12-4 . . CASSFDGNTEAFF TGTGCCAGCAGTTTTGACGGGAACACTGAAGCTTTCTTT
TRBJ2-5 TRBV7-6 TRBD2 many CASSLERGTQETQYF TGTGCCAGCAGCTTAGAGCGGGGAACTCAAGAGACCCAGTACTTC
TRBJ1-1 TRBV12-3/TRBV12-4 . . CASSPTPATEAFF TGTGCCAGCAGCCCCACCCCGGCCACTGAAGCTTTCTTT
TRBJ1-5 TRBV24-1 TRBD1 many CATSVGQGVNQPQHF TGTGCCACCAGTGTGGGACAGGGAGTTAATCAGCCCCAGCATTTT
TRBJ2-7 TRBV5-1 . many CASSFGQYYEQYF TGCGCCAGCAGCTTCGGACAGTACTACGAGCAGTACTTC
TRBJ2-7 TRBV7-8 TRBD2 many CASSLDPAGAYEQYF TGTGCCAGCAGCTTAGATCCAGCGGGAGCCTACGAGCAGTACTTC
TRBJ1-1 TRBV12-3/TRBV12-4 TRBD1 . CASRVWGQGAFF TGTGCCAGCAGAGTCTGGGGACAGGGGGCTTTCTTT
TRBJ2-7 TRBV4-2 . many CASSQESGPFTEQYF TGTGCCAGCAGCCAAGAGTCAGGCCCCTTCACCGAGCAGTACTTC
TRBJ1-5 TRBV6-1 . . CASIGRGNQPQHF TGTGCCAGCATCGGACGGGGCAATCAGCCCCAGCATTTT
TRBJ2-7 TRBV12-3/TRBV12-4 . many CASSSGVGGFYEQYF TGTGCCAGCAGTTCAGGGGTGGGGGGGTTCTACGAGCAGTACTTC
TRBJ2-7 TRBV30 . many CAWSGLGDEQYF TGTGCCTGGAGTGGATTGGGCGACGAGCAGTACTTC
TRBJ2-7 TRBV6-5 TRBD1 many CASSSGQSYEQYF TGTGCCAGCAGTTCGGGACAGTCCTACGAGCAGTACTTC
TRBJ1-1 TRBV24-1 . . CATSDFRTMNTEAFF TGTGCCACCAGTGATTTCCGGACAATGAACACTGAAGCTTTCTTT
TRBJ2-7 TRBV12-3/TRBV12-4 . . CASSFGKPYEQYF TGTGCCAGCAGTTTCGGAAAACCCTACGAGCAGTACTTC
TRBJ1-6 TRBV25-1 . few CASTLTSTHSGSPLHF TGTGCCAGCACCCTCACCTCTACCCACTCGGGTTCACCCCTCCACTTT
TRBJ2-4 TRBV5-1 . many CASRRNSELAKNIQYF TGCGCCAGCAGGAGAAACAGTGAGCTAGCCAAAAACATTCAGTACTTC
TRBJ1-1 TRBV6-5 . many CASSYRGAVSEAFF TGTGCCAGCAGTTATAGGGGCGCTGTCTCTGAAGCTTTCTTT
TRBJ1-5 TRBV4-1 . many CASSQFYAQPQHF TGCGCCAGCAGCCAATTTTACGCACAGCCCCAGCATTTT
TRBJ2-7 TRBV28 . once CASSLLRTAAYEQYF TGTGCCAGCAGTCTTCTCCGTACGGCAGCCTACGAGCAGTACTTC
TRBJ1-5 TRBV2 . . CASSDQGNQPQHF TGTGCCAGCAGCGATCAGGGGAATCAGCCCCAGCATTTT
TRBJ1-5 TRBV6-2/TRBV6-3 . few CASSRGDWRSNQPQHF TGTGCCAGCAGCCGCGGGGATTGGCGTAGCAATCAGCCCCAGCATTTT
TRBJ1-3 TRBV5-1 . many CASSTDNPSGNTIYF TGCGCCAGCAGCACAGACAACCCCTCTGGAAACACCATATATTTT
TRBJ2-2 TRBV15 . many CATSRATAGGRRNTGELFF TGTGCCACCAGCCGCGCAACAGCGGGTGGACGTAGGAACACCGGGGAGCTGTTTTTT
TRBJ1-2 TRBV5-1 . many CASSLDSVYGYTF TGCGCCAGCAGCTTGGACAGCGTGTATGGCTACACCTTC
TRBJ1-1 TRBV5-1 . once CASSLVAGTEAFF TGCGCCAGCAGCTTAGTAGCCGGCACTGAAGCTTTCTTT
TRBJ1-3 TRBV6-4 . many CASTLTKGFNPGNTIYF TGTGCCAGCACATTAACTAAAGGCTTTAACCCTGGAAACACCATATATTTT
TRBJ2-7 TRBV28 TRBD2 once CASRPGGVAYEQYF TGTGCCAGCCGCCCTGGGGGGGTCGCCTACGAGCAGTACTTC
TRBJ2-7 TRBV7-2 . . CASSKNRGAFEQYF TGTGCCAGCAGCAAAAATCGCGGAGCCTTCGAGCAGTACTTC